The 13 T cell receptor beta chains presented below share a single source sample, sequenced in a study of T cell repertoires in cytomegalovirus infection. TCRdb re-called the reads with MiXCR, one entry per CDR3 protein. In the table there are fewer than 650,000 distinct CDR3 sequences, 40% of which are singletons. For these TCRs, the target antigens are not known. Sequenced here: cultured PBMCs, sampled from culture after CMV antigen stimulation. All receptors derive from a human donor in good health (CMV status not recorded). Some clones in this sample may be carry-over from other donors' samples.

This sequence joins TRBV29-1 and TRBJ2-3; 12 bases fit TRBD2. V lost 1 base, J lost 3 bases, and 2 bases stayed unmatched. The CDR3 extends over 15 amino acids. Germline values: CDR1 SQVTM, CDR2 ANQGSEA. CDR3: CSVEGTSGVTDTQYF. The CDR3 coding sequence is TGCAGCGTTGAAGGGACTAGCGGGGTTACAGATACGCAGTATTTT.

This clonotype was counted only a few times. DNA for the CDR3: TGTGCCAGCAGCTTTATAGCGGGAGTGGCAGATACGCAGTATTTT. This translates into CASSFIAGVADTQYF. This chain connects TRBV11-2 to TRBJ2-3; TRBD2 matches 9 bases. The CDR3 loop spans 15 amino acids. Germline CDR1 is SGHAT and CDR2 is FQNNGV. V shed 3 bases and J 4 bases; nucleotides not matched to a gene: 5.

The CDR3 DNA sequence: TGTGCCAGCAGTTCACAGGTCAGTCAGCCCCAGCATTTT. As protein: CASSSQVSQPQHF. This chain connects TRBV12-3 or TRBV12-4 to TRBJ1-5; TRBD1 might be the D (5 bases). V was clipped by 4 bases and J by 6 bases, with 10 bases between them. The CDR3 length is 13 residues.

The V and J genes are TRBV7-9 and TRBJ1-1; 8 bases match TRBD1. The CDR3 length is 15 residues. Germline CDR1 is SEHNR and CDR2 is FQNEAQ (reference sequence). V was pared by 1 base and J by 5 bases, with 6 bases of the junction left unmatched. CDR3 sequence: CASSLGQGAETEAFF. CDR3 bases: TGTGCCAGCAGCTTAGGCCAGGGGGCCGAGACTGAAGCTTTCTTT.

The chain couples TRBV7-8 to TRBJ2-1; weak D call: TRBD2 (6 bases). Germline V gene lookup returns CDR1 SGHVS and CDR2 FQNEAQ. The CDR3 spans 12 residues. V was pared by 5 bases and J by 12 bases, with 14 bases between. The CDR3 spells CASSGPGGAQFF. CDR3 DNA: TGTGCCAGCAGCGGGCCCGGGGGTGCGCAGTTCTTC.

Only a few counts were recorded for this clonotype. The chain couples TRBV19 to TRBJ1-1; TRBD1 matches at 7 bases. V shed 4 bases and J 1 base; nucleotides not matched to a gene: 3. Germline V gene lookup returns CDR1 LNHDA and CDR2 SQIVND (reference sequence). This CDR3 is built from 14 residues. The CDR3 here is CASSKGARNTEAFF. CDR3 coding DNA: TGTGCCAGTAGTAAGGGGGCGAGGAACACTGAAGCTTTCTTT.

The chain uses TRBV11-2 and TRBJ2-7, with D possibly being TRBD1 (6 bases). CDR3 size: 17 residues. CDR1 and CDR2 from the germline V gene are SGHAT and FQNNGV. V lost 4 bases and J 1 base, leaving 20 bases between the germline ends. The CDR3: CASSSGFPNDRSYEQYF. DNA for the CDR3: TGTGCCAGCAGCTCAGGATTTCCAAATGACAGGTCCTACGAGCAGTACTTC.

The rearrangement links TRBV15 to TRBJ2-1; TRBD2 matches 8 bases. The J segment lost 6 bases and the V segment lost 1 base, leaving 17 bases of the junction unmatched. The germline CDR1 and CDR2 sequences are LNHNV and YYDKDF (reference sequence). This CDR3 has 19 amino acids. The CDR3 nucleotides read TGTGCCACCAGCAGAGCAGGTCCTCGGACTAGCAGCCTTGGCAATGAGCAGTTCTTC. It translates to CATSRAGPRTSSLGNEQFF.

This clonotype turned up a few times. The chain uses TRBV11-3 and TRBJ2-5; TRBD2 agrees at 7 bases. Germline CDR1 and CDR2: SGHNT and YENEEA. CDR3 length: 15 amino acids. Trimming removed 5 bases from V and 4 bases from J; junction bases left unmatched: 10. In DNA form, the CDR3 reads TGTGCCAGCAGCCCCGGGAGGCTCGGGCGAGAGACCCAGTACTTC. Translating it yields CASSPGRLGRETQYF.

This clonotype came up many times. Here the CDR3 reads CASSLPAEGYTF. In DNA, the CDR3 is TGTGCCAGCAGCTTGCCCGCGGAGGGCTACACCTTC. This sequence joins TRBV5-4 and TRBJ1-2; D is unresolved. In germline, CDR1 is SGHNT, CDR2 YYREEE (reference sequence). Trimming took off 1 base at V and 8 bases at J, with 9 bases between the two ends. The CDR3 extends over 12 amino acids.

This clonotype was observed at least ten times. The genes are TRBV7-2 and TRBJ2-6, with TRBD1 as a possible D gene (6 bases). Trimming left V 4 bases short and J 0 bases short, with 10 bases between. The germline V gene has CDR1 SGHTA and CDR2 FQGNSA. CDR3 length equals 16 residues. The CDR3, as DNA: TGTGCCAGCAGCTCAGGACAGTCCTCTGGGGCCAACGTCCTGACTTTC. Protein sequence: CASSSGQSSGANVLTF.

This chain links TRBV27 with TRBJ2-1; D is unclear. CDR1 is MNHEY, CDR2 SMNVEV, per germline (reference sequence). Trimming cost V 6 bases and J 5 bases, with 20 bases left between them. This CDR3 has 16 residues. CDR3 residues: CASSLRFAGPHNEQFF. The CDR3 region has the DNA TGTGCCAGCAGCCTACGTTTTGCTGGGCCCCACAATGAGCAGTTCTTC.

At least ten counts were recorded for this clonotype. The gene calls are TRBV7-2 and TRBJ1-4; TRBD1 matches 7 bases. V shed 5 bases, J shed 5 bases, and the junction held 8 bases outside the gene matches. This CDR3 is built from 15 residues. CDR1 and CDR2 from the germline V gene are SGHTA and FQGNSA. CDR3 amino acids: CASSGTDRPNEKLFF. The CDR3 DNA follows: TGTGCCAGCAGCGGGACAGACAGGCCAAATGAAAAACTGTTTTTT.